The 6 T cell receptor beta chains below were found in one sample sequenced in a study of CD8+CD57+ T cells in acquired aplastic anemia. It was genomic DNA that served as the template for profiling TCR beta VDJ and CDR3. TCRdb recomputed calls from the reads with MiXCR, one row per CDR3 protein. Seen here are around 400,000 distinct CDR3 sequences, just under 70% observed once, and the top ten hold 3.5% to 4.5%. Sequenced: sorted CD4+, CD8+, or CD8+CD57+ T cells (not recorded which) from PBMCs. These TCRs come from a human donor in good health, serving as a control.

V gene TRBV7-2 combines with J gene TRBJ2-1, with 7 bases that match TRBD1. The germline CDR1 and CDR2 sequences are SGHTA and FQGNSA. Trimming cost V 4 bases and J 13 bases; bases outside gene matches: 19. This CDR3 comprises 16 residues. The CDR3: CASSSRQGPTEAHQFF. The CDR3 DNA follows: TGTGCCAGCAGCTCCCGACAGGGACCCACTGAAGCTCACCAGTTCTTC.

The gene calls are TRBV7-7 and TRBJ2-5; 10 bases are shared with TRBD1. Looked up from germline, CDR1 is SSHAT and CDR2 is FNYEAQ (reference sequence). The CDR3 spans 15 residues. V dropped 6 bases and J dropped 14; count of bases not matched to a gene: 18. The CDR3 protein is CASSPGQGSEQYFYF. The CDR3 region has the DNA TGTGCCAGCAGTCCGGGACAGGGGAGCGAGCAGTACTTCTACTTC.

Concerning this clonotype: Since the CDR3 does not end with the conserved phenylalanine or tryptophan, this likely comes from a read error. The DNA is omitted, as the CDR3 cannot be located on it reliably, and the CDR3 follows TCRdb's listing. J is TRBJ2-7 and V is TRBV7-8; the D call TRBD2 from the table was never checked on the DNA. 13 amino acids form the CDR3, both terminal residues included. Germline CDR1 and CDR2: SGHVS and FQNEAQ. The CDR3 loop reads CASSSCGGAEHYD.

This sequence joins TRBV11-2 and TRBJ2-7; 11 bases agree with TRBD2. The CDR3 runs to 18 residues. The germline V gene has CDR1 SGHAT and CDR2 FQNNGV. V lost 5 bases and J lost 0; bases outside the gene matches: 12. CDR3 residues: CASSLTQTGLAASYEQYF. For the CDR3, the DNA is TGTGCCAGCAGCCTAACACAAACGGGACTAGCGGCCTCCTACGAGCAGTACTTC. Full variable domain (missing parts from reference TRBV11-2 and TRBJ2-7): EAGVAQSPRYKIIEKRQSVAFWCNPISGHATLYWYQQILGQGPKLLIQFQNNGVVDDSQLPKDRFSAERLKGVDSTLKIQPAKLEDSAVYLCASSLTQTGLAASYEQYFGPGTRLTVT.

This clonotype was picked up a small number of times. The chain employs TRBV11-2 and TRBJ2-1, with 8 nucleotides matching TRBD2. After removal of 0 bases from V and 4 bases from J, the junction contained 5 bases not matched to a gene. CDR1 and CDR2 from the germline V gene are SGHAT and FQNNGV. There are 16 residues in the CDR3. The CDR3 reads CASSLDLTSGYNEQFF. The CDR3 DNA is TGTGCCAGCAGCTTAGATCTTACTAGCGGTTACAATGAGCAGTTCTTC.

The CDR3 is CASSRWANGYTVGQYF. The CDR3 bases are TGTGCCAGCAGCCGATGGGCGAATGGCTACACCGTCGGTCAGTATTTT. The chain carries TRBV7-2 and TRBJ2-3; D gene uncertain. The CDR3 is 16 residues long. V lost 5 bases and J lost 12, with 27 bases in between. CDR1 is SGHTA and CDR2 is FQGNSA in the germline V gene.